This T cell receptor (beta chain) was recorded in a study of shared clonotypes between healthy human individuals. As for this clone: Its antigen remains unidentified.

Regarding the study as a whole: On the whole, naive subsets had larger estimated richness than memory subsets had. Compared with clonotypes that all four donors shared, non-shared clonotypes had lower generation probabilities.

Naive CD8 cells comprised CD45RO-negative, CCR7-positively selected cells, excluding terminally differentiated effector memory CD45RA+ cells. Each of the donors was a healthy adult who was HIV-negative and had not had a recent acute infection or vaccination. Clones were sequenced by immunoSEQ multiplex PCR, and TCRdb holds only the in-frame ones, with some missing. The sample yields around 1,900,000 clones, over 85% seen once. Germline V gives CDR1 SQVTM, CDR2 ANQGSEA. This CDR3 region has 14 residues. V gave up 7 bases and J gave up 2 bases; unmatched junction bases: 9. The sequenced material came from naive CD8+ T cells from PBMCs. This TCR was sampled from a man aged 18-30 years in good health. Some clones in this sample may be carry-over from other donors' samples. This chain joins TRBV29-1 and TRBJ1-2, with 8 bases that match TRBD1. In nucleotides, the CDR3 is TGCAGCGCCCTAATGGACAGGGCCAACTATGGCTACACCTTC. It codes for CSALMDRANYGYTF.